Presented here are 19 T cell receptor beta chains from one specimen sequenced in a study of T cells after yellow fever vaccination (dated by TCRdb to between 2019 and 2020). In the paper's terms, the treatment or condition label means: live attenuated yellow fever vaccine strain. The library was generated by 5' RACE. The listed sequencing device is Illumina NovaSeq 6000. The raw public reads went through TCRdb reprocessing: fastp at Q25, MiXCR clone calling, in-frame beta chains kept. Rows merge per CDR3 protein into single entries with the most common DNA and genes. The sample yields hundreds of thousands of distinct CDR3 sequences; approximately 4% were counted once. About 26% of the sample rests with the top ten. Sequences were derived from PBMCs, sampled 5 days after the yellow fever booster vaccination. Receptors originate from a man aged 18 to 29 who received the YFV17D yellow fever vaccine.

This chain connects TRBV29-1 to TRBJ1-1; maybe TRBD1 (5 bases). CDR1 and CDR2 (germline): SQVTM, ANQGSEA. This CDR3 comprises 12 residues. With 4 bases removed from V and 6 bases from J, the gap between germline ends came to 12 bases. CDR3 residues: CSVAPGGSEAFF. The CDR3 DNA follows: TGCAGCGTTGCTCCGGGGGGGTCTGAAGCTTTCTTT.

The chain combines TRBV3-1 with TRBJ2-3; D is ambiguous. Germline CDR1 is LGHDT and CDR2 is YNNKEL (reference sequence). The ends were cut back, 4 bases at V and 0 bases at J, with 14 bases in the middle. CDR3 length: 16 residues. The CDR3 spells CASSPTLDTSTDTQYF. CDR3 in DNA: TGTGCCAGCAGCCCTACGCTAGATACTAGCACAGATACGCAGTATTTT.

This clonotype was counted many times. The J gene is TRBJ2-7, the V gene TRBV7-9, with D perhaps matching TRBD1 (5 bases). V was shortened by 8 bases and J by 2 bases, with 19 bases between the two germline ends. The CDR3 covers 15 residues. Germline V gene sequence: CDR1 SEHNR, CDR2 FQNEAQ (reference sequence). CDR3 coding DNA: TGTGCCAGCGCCACAACCAGGGATCTACCCTACGAGCAGTACTTC. Protein product: CASATTRDLPYEQYF.

This clonotype was detected many times. The gene calls are TRBV5-1 and TRBJ2-7; 14 bases align to TRBD2. The CDR3 consists of 16 residues. Germline lookup yields CDR1 SGHRS and CDR2 YFSETQ. V was pared by 4 bases and J by 2 bases, with 5 bases of the junction left unmatched. CDR3 in DNA: TGCGCCAGCAGCCCTGGACTAGCGGGAGGACCCTACGAGCAGTACTTC. Its protein product is CASSPGLAGGPYEQYF.

In its sample, this clonotype was seen many times. This rearrangement joins TRBV6-5 to TRBJ2-3; D might be TRBD2 (7 bases). The CDR3 extends over 14 amino acids. Between the trimmed V and J ends, which lost 2 bases and 4 bases, there was a span of 10 bases. Germline V gene sequence: CDR1 MNHEY, CDR2 SVGAGI. Written as DNA, the CDR3 is TGTGCCAGCAGTTACGGGGGGGGGCCAGATACGCAGTATTTT. Amino acid sequence: CASSYGGGPDTQYF.

The chain combines TRBV10-3 with TRBJ2-1; D may be TRBD2 (6 bases). Germline CDR1 is ENHRY and CDR2 is SYGVKD. V was pared by 4 bases and J by 10 bases, with 17 bases between. CDR3 length: 14 amino acids. CDR3 nucleotides: TGTGCCATCAGTGGGGCCGGGACTGTTGGCGAGCAGTTCTTC. This codes for CAISGAGTVGEQFF.

At least ten counts were recorded for this clonotype. V usage is TRBV3-1 and J usage is TRBJ2-7, with TRBD2 matching 9 bases. This CDR3 is built from 13 residues. Germline V lookup: CDR1 LGHDT, CDR2 YNNKEL (reference sequence). J was trimmed by 6 bases and V by 5 bases; bases with no gene match: 5. The CDR3 protein is CASSFSGGLEQYF. In nucleotides, the CDR3 is TGTGCCAGCAGCTTTAGCGGGGGACTCGAGCAGTACTTC.

This clonotype was detected ten times or more. This chain connects TRBV5-1 to TRBJ2-7; TRBD2 agrees at 8 bases. The CDR3 is 15 residues long. V lost 4 bases and J lost 2; bases outside the gene matches: 8. The germline gives CDR1 SGHRS, CDR2 YFSETQ. Here the CDR3 reads CASSPRTGGPYEQYF. CDR3 DNA: TGCGCCAGCAGCCCGAGGACGGGGGGGCCCTACGAGCAGTACTTC.

This clonotype has only a few counts. The genes are TRBV2 and TRBJ2-7, with D unresolved. CDR1 and CDR2 from the germline V gene are SNHLY and FYNNEI. This CDR3 contains 11 residues. The ends were cut back, 6 bases at V and 3 bases at J, with 6 bases in the middle. The CDR3 spells CASRWGYEQYF. CDR3 sequence (DNA): TGTGCCAGCAGATGGGGCTACGAGCAGTACTTC.

V gene TRBV6-6 combines with J gene TRBJ2-7; maybe TRBD1 (5 bases). The germline CDR1 and CDR2 sequences are MNHNY and SVGAGI (reference sequence). CDR3 length: 12 residues. V shed 6 bases and J shed 5 bases, with 11 bases lying between them. CDR3 region: CASSQEGDEQYV. The DNA for the CDR3 is TGTGCCAGCAGCCAGGAAGGGGACGAGCAGTACGTC.

This clonotype was counted at least ten times. The chain joins TRBV15 to TRBJ1-1; TRBD1 matches at 9 bases. The germline V gene encodes CDR1 LNHNV and CDR2 YYDKDF (reference sequence). V dropped 4 bases and J dropped 10; count of bases not matched to a gene: 10. The length of the CDR3 is 14 residues. The CDR3 nucleotides are TGTGCCACCAGCACCGGACAGGGGATCTGGCGAGCTTTCTTT. Protein product: CATSTGQGIWRAFF.

The J gene is TRBJ2-3, the V gene TRBV6-5, with D possibly TRBD2 on 6 matching bases. Germline V lookup: CDR1 MNHEY, CDR2 SVGAGI. V dropped 0 bases and J dropped 8 bases, with 18 bases sitting between them. This CDR3 has 16 amino acids. The CDR3 protein is CASSYSGLVAGVTQYF. CDR3 nucleotides: TGTGCCAGCAGTTACTCGGGACTTGTGGCTGGGGTTACGCAGTATTTT.

In its sample, this clonotype was seen a few times. The chain employs TRBV4-3 and TRBJ2-1; possible D gene TRBD2, 6 bases. Germline V gives CDR1 LGHNA, CDR2 YSLEER. V was shortened by 0 bases and J by 4 bases, with 13 bases between the two germline ends. This CDR3 comprises 16 residues. CDR3 protein: CASSQDDSGGYNEQFF. CDR3 coding DNA: TGCGCCAGCAGCCAAGATGATAGCGGAGGTTACAATGAGCAGTTCTTC.

This clonotype was seen only a few times. V gene TRBV12-3 or TRBV12-4 combines with J gene TRBJ2-3; 7 bases are a match to TRBD1. The CDR3 has 14 residues. V was clipped by 6 bases and J by 0 bases; unmatched bases: 3. The CDR3 coding sequence is TGTGCCAGCAGGCTACAGGGGAGCACAGATACGCAGTATTTT. It codes for CASRLQGSTDTQYF.

This clonotype has a count of ten or more. The chain links TRBV5-1 to TRBJ2-1, with D uncertain. The CDR3 is made up of 16 amino acids. Germline CDR1 is SGHRS and CDR2 is YFSETQ. V lost 0 bases, J lost 0 bases, and 10 bases lay in between. In DNA form, the CDR3 reads TGCGCCAGCAGCTTGGGTCCCGGGTACTCCTACAATGAGCAGTTCTTC. It yields the protein CASSLGPGYSYNEQFF. The full variable domain, its missing parts supplied by reference TRBV5-1 and TRBJ2-1, is KAGVTQTPRYLIKTRGQQVTLSCSPISGHRSVSWYQQTPGQGLQFLFEYFSETQRNKGNFPGRFSGRQFSNSRSEMNVSTLELGDSALYLCASSLGPGYSYNEQFFGPGTRLTVL.

This clonotype showed up just a few times. The chain links TRBV7-2 to TRBJ2-1; 9 positions match TRBD2. After removal of 3 bases from V and 3 bases from J, the junction contained 12 bases not matched to a gene. Germline values: CDR1 SGHTA, CDR2 FQGNSA. The CDR3 contains 18 residues. Here the CDR3 DNA reads TGTGCCAGCAGCTTTACCGGGTCTAGCGGGGATGTCTACAATGAGCAGTTCTTC. It yields the protein CASSFTGSSGDVYNEQFF. Using reference TRBV7-2 and TRBJ2-1 for the parts outside the CDR3, the full variable domain is GAGVSQSPSNKVTEKGKDVELRCDPISGHTALYWYRQSLGQGLEFLIYFQGNSAPDKSGLPSDRFSAERTGGSVSTLTIQRTQQEDSAVYLCASSFTGSSGDVYNEQFFGPGTRLTVL.

The chain uses TRBV6-2 or TRBV6-3 and TRBJ2-5, with 8 nucleotides matching TRBD2. Germline V gene lookup returns CDR1 MNHEY and CDR2 SVGEGT. The CDR3 consists of 16 residues. V shed 8 bases and J 3 bases; nucleotides not matched to a gene: 14. CDR3 sequence (DNA): TGTGCCAGCTGTAACCCAAAAGCGGGGGCAGAAGAGACCCAGTACTTC. Encoded protein: CASCNPKAGAEETQYF.

The chain recombines TRBV4-1 with TRBJ1-6; TRBD1 is a possible D gene (6 bases). CDR1 is MGHRA, CDR2 YSYEKL, per germline. The CDR3 loop spans 16 amino acids. Trimming stripped 5 bases from V and 7 bases from J, with 18 bases between. For the CDR3, the DNA is TGCGCCAGCAGCAGACCTCCCCGGGACAAGAATTCACCCCTCCACTTT. Amino acid sequence: CASSRPPRDKNSPLHF.

This clonotype appeared many times. The rearrangement links TRBV5-1 to TRBJ2-3; 7 nucleotides align to TRBD1. Germline values: CDR1 SGHRS, CDR2 YFSETQ. There are 13 residues in the CDR3. The ends lost 10 bases at V and 5 bases at J; junction bases unmatched: 10. The CDR3: CAASRDSLDTQYF. The CDR3 region has the DNA TGCGCCGCCTCCCGGGACAGCCTAGATACGCAGTATTTT.